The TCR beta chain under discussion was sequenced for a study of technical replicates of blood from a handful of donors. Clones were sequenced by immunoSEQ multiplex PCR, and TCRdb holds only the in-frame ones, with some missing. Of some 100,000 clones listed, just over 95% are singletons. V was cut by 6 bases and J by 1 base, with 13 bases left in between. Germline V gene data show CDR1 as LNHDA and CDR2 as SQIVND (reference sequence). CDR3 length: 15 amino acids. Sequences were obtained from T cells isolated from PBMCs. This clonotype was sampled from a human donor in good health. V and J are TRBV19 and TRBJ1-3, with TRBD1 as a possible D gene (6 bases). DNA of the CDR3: TGTGCCAGTAGCGCGGTCGACAGGTCTGGAAACACCATATATTTT. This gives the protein CASSAVDRSGNTIYF. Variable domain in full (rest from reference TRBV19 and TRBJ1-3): DGGITQSPKYLFRKEGQNVTLSCEQNLNHDAMYWYRQDPGQGLRLIYYSQIVNDFQKGDIAEGYSVSREKKESFPLTVTSAQKNPTAFYLCASSAVDRSGNTIYFGEGSWLTVV.